The 12 T cell receptor beta chains reported below all come from one sample, sequenced in a study of blood T cell repertoires in COVID-19. Profiled with immunoSEQ multiplex PCR; TCRdb holds only in-frame clones, not every one. The table lists tens of thousands of clones, around 76% of them singletons. The sequenced material came from peripheral blood. The receptor source for this set is a human donor in a cohort sampled during active COVID-19.

A single count supports this clone. The chain couples TRBV11-3 to TRBJ1-1; no definite D call. Between the trimmed V and J ends, which lost 4 bases and 2 bases, there was a span of 11 bases. The germline CDR1 and CDR2 sequences are SGHNT and YENEEA. CDR3 length equals 14 residues. CDR3 protein: CASSSMGENTEAFF. DNA of the CDR3: TGTGCCAGCAGCTCGATGGGCGAAAACACTGAAGCTTTCTTT. The full variable domain, with the rest looked up from reference TRBV11-3 and TRBJ1-1, is EAGVVQSPRYKIIEKKQPVAFWCNPISGHNTLYWYLQNLGQGPELLIRYENEEAVDDSQLPKDRFSAERLKGVDSTLKIQPAELGDSAVYLCASSSMGENTEAFFGQGTRLTVV.

The rearrangement joins TRBV4-1 to TRBJ1-1; D is uncertain. CDR3 length equals 14 residues. The germline V and J ends were trimmed by 1 base and 1 base, with 7 bases remaining between them. Germline CDR1 MGHRA, CDR2 YSYEKL. This CDR3 reads CASSQGYRNTEAFF. CDR3 DNA sequence: TGCGCCAGCAGCCAAGGTTACAGGAACACTGAAGCTTTCTTT.

V gene TRBV25-1 combines with J gene TRBJ2-7, with TRBD2 as a possible D gene (5 bases). Germline CDR1 is MGHDK and CDR2 is SYGVNS. The CDR3 is made up of 16 amino acids. Deletions cut 2 bases from V and 2 bases from J, with 16 bases between. The CDR3 region has the DNA TGTGCCAGCAGTGAACCGGCACGGACCGGGACCTACGAGCAGTACTTC. Translation: CASSEPARTGTYEQYF.

V and J are TRBV7-2 and TRBJ2-4; D perhaps matches TRBD1 (5 bases). Germline CDR1 and CDR2: SGHTA and FQGNSA. Trimming removed 1 base from V and 1 base from J, with 11 bases in between. This CDR3 has 16 amino acids. For the CDR3, the DNA is TGTGCCAGCAGCTTAGAGACGTCAGGGGCCAAAAACATTCAGTACTTC. Protein: CASSLETSGAKNIQYF.

The V gene is TRBV7-9, the J gene TRBJ2-3, with D perhaps TRBD1 (5 bases). CDR1 and CDR2 from the germline V gene are SEHNR and FQNEAQ (reference sequence). Trimming left V 4 bases short and J 4 bases short, with 15 bases between. This CDR3 has 15 residues. The CDR3 is CASSSKTRVSDTQYF. For the CDR3, the DNA is TGTGCCAGCAGCTCAAAAACCAGGGTCTCAGATACGCAGTATTTT.

This clone has just one count. The chain links TRBV18 to TRBJ1-2, with 12 positions matching TRBD1. V was clipped by 6 bases and J by 9 bases; unmatched bases: 5. The CDR3 length is 13 residues. Germline CDR1 KGHSH, CDR2 LQKENI. The CDR3 bases are TGTGCCAGCTCCCAGGGACAGGGGGCGAGCTACACCTTC. Amino acids: CASSQGQGASYTF.

There are a few counts of this clone. The chain couples TRBV4-1 to TRBJ1-4; the D gene is possibly TRBD1 (5 bases). Trimming cost V 0 bases and J 4 bases, with 9 bases left between them. This CDR3 contains 15 residues. Per the germline V gene, CDR1 is MGHRA and CDR2 is YSYEKL. CDR3 in DNA: TGCGCCAGCAGCCAAGACTACAGGTTTAATGAAAAACTGTTTTTT. As protein: CASSQDYRFNEKLFF.

The chain combines TRBV27 with TRBJ2-7; D gene ambiguous. Germline V gene lookup returns CDR1 MNHEY and CDR2 SMNVEV (reference sequence). This CDR3 has 13 amino acids. V shed 2 bases and J shed 5 bases, with 10 bases lying between them. The CDR3 protein is CASSLENRNEQYF. DNA for the CDR3: TGTGCCAGCAGTTTAGAGAACAGAAACGAGCAGTACTTC.

This clone was detected once. The chain couples TRBV6-2 or TRBV6-3 to TRBJ2-5; 13 bases agree with TRBD2. Germline V CDR1 and CDR2: MNHEY, SVGEGT. J lost 1 base, V lost 2 bases, and 7 bases had no gene match. This CDR3 has 18 residues. The CDR3 reads CASSYPPGTSGVQETQYF. The CDR3 nucleotides are TGTGCCAGCAGTTACCCCCCCGGGACTAGCGGGGTCCAAGAGACCCAGTACTTC.

V gene TRBV3-1 (or the pseudogene TRBV3-2) combines with J gene TRBJ2-7; D unclear. Germline CDR1 is LGHDT and CDR2 is YNNKEL (reference sequence). V lost 0 bases and J lost 8, with 5 bases in between. This CDR3 region has 11 residues. The CDR3 sequence is CASSQDIQQYF. In nucleotides, the CDR3 is TGTGCCAGCAGCCAAGATATCCAGCAGTACTTC.

The V call is TRBV2, the J call TRBJ1-6, with TRBD1 identical over 7 bases. Germline V gene sequence: CDR1 SNHLY, CDR2 FYNNEI. The V and J ends lost 7 bases and 10 bases, in that order; junction bases with no gene match: 10. The CDR3 consists of 14 residues. The CDR3 coding sequence is TGTGCCAGCACCCCCGAAACAGGGGTATCACCCCTCCACTTT. It codes for CASTPETGVSPLHF.

CDR3 in amino acids: CAWSVQGGKSEAFF. Written as DNA, the CDR3 is TGTGCCTGGAGTGTACAGGGAGGGAAGTCCGAAGCTTTCTTT. The chain uses TRBV30 and TRBJ1-1; the D gene is possibly TRBD1 (6 bases). V lost 0 bases and J 8 bases, leaving 16 bases between the germline ends. Germline CDR1 and CDR2: GTSNPN and SVGIG (reference sequence). CDR3 size: 14 residues.